This TCR beta chain stems from a study of cytomegalovirus exposure and HLA in healthy donors. Study outcomes and limitations: For most TCR sequences rarity was the rule, although some public TCRs occurred in many donors.

Germline values: CDR1 MNHEY, CDR2 SMNVEV (reference sequence). The CDR3 runs to 15 residues. Trimming removed 2 bases from V and 2 bases from J, with 13 bases in between. In the PCR, 60 Vbeta and 13 Jbeta primers were used. The method was immunoSEQ multiplex PCR; TCRdb's version includes in-frame clones alone and lacks a portion of them. The sample gives about 120,000 clones, roughly a tenth of which show up once; 3% is in the top ten. Concerning this clone itself: What it recognizes is unknown.

The sample was PBMCs. This clonotype originated in a man aged 25 to 45 in good health and CMV-seronegative. The V call is TRBV27, the J call TRBJ2-7; D is unclear. The CDR3 region has the DNA TGTGCCAGCAGTTTAAGGTTTGACTCAGCCTACGAGCAGTACTTC. Its translation: CASSLRFDSAYEQYF.